This TCR beta chain emerged from a study of persistence of HIV-infected CD4 T cells. For the study at large: Suppressive ART had lasted a median of roughly eight years.

The CDR3 loop spans 13 amino acids. V lost 7 bases to trimming and J lost 1 base, with 10 bases between them. The germline gives CDR1 MNHEY, CDR2 SVGAGI. The libraries were made with immunoSEQ version 4 in survey mode. Some clones are missing from TCRdb's copy, which holds only in-frame ones; the method was immunoSEQ multiplex PCR. Of 30,000 to 45,000 clones in the sample, roughly four fifths were seen once. Cells were stimulated with overlapping HIV-1 Gag 15-mer peptides. Memory cells lacking CD40L and CD69 with high CD45RO were sorted. This clone was detected a few times. The antigen is not known. This clonotype originated in an adult with HIV. The donor label of this sample is uncertain. The V gene is TRBV6-5, the J gene TRBJ1-1, with D perhaps TRBD1 (5 bases). The material was cultured CD4+ T cells from PBMCs, obtained from a patient who received antiretroviral therapy. CDR3 bases: TGTGCCAGCAAGCCTGGGGCGAACACTGAAGCTTTCTTT. Amino acids: CASKPGANTEAFF.